What follows is one T cell receptor beta chain and its context. The V segment lost 3 bases and the J segment 6 bases; nucleotides outside the gene matches: 4. This CDR3 region has 14 residues. From germline, CDR1 is SEHNR and CDR2 FQNEAQ (reference sequence). This record comes from a study of blood T cell repertoires in COVID-19. Study background: PBMCs, B-cell-depleted T cells, or T cells provided the cDNA or gDNA that made up the material.

Original methodology: The assay estimated nucleated cells by amplifying reference gene primers. Libraries were prepared by immunoSEQ multiplex PCR; TCRdb keeps only in-frame clonotypes and omits some of them. V and J calls and clone size are those listed in that table; D and trimming were worked out from the DNA. The repertoire consists of approximately 210,000 clones, with about 85% occurring once and the leading ten covering approximately 20%. This TCR was sampled from a man aged 25 to 40 with active or convalescent COVID-19. Sample: peripheral blood. This chain links TRBV7-9 with TRBJ2-7; 11 bases line up with TRBD1. The CDR3 is CASSFTGTGGEQYF. The CDR3 DNA is TGTGCCAGCAGCTTTACCGGGACAGGGGGCGAGCAGTACTTC.